Given below is one TCR beta chain in context. Its antigen remains unidentified. This entry comes from a study of vaccination and CD4 T cells after COVID-19. The treatment here: roughly 10-day PBMC culture with coronavirus spike peptide pools or control peptides (ViraFEST assay). Pre-COVID-19 pandemic sampling (2011-2018) yielded the unexposed donor's CD4+ T cells. Sequenced with the Oncomine TCR Beta short-read assay was DNA taken from cultured CD4+ T cells. Using the QIAamp micro DNA kit, genomic DNA was extracted from the CD4+ T cells that had been cultured. MiXCR, run by TCRdb on the PCR reads, gives a single entry per CDR3 protein. The table lists around 10,000 distinct CDR3 sequences, over 25% of them singletons. In germline, CDR1 is SGHVS, CDR2 FQNEAQ. Trimming pared 5 bases from V and 6 bases from J, leaving 8 bases between. This CDR3 has 12 residues.

The rearrangement joins TRBV7-8 to TRBJ1-5, with D unclear. The sequence was obtained from a human donor in good health. The sample comprised CD4+ T cells from blood, cultured in vitro. CDR3 DNA sequence: TGTGCCAGCAGCACTACAGCTCAGCCCCAGCATTTT. This codes for CASSTTAQPQHF. Full variable domain (outside the CDR3, taken from reference TRBV7-8 and TRBJ1-5): GAGVSQSPRYKVAKRGQDVALRCDPISGHVSLFWYQQALGQGPEFLTYFQNEAQLDKSGLPSDRFFAERPEGSVSTLKIQRTQQEDSAVYLCASSTTAQPQHFGDGTRLSIL.